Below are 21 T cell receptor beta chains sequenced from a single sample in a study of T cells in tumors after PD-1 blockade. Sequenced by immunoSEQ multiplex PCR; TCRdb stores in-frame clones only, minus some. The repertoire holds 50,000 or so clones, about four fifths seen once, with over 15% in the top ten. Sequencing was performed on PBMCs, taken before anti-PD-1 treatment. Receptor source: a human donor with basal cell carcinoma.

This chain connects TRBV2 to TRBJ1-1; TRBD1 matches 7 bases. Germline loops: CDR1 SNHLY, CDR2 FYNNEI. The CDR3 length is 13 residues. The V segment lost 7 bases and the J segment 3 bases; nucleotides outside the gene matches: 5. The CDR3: CASKRQGDTEAFF. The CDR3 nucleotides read TGTGCCAGCAAAAGACAGGGTGACACTGAAGCTTTCTTT.

CDR3 DNA sequence: TGCGCCAGCAGCTTGGCGCCTGGTCTTTTTAGAATGAACACTGAAGCTTTCTTT. Protein product: CASSLAPGLFRMNTEAFF. The chain links TRBV5-1 to TRBJ1-1; D call uncertain. Germline-derived CDR1 and CDR2 are SGHRS and YFSETQ. CDR3 length: 18 residues. The V and J ends lost 0 bases and 0 bases respectively, with 18 bases between them.

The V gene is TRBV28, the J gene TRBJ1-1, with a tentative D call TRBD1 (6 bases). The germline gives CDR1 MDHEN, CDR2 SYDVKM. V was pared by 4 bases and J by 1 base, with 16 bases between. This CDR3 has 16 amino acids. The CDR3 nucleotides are TGTGCCAGCAGTTCTCCCACCGGGACATCGAACACTGAAGCTTTCTTT. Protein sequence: CASSSPTGTSNTEAFF.

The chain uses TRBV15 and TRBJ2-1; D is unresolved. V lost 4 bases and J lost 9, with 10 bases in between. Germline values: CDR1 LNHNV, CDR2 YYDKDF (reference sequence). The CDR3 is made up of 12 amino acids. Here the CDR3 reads CATSTRLREQFF. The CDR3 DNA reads TGTGCCACCAGCACCCGACTCCGTGAGCAGTTCTTC.

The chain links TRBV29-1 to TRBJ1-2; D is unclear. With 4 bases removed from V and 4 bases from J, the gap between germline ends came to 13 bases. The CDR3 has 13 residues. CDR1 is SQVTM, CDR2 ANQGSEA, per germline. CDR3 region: CSVAGEEGYGYTF. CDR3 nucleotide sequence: TGCAGCGTTGCTGGGGAGGAGGGCTATGGCTACACCTTC.

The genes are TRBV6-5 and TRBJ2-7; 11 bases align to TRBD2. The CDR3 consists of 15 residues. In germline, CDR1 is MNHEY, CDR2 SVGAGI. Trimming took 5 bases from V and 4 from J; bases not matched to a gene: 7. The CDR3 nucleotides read TGTGCCAGCAGTACCCCCGGGACTAGCGGATACGAGCAGTACTTC. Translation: CASSTPGTSGYEQYF.

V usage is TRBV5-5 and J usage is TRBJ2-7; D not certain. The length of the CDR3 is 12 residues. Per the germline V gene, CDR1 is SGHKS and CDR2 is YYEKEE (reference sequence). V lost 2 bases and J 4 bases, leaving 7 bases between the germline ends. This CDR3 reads CASSFVEYEQYF. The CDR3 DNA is TGTGCCAGCAGCTTTGTGGAATACGAGCAGTACTTC.

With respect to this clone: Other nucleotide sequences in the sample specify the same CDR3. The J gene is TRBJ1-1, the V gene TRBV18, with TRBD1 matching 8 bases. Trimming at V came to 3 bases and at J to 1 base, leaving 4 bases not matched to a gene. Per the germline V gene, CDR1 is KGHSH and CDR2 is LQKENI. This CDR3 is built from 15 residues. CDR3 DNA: TGTGCCAGCTCACCCCTCGGACAGGGGAACACTGAAGCTTTCTTT. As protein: CASSPLGQGNTEAFF. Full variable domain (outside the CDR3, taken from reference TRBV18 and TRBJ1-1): NAGVMQNPRHLVRRRGQEARLRCSPMKGHSHVYWYRQLPEEGLKFMVYLQKENIIDESGMPKERFSAEFPKEGPSILRIQQVVRGDSAAYFCASSPLGQGNTEAFFGQGTRLTVV.

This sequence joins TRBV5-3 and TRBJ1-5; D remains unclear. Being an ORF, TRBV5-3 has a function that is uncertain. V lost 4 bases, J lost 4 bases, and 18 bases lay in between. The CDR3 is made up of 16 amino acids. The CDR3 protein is CARSPRRSLLNQPQHF. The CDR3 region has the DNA TGTGCCAGAAGCCCCCGAAGGTCGCTGTTAAATCAGCCCCAGCATTTT.

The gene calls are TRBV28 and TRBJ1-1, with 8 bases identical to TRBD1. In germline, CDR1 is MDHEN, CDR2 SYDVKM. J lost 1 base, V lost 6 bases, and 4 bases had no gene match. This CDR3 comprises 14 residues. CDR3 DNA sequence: TGTGCCAGCAGGCCTCAGGGGGCGAACACTGAAGCTTTCTTT. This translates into CASRPQGANTEAFF.

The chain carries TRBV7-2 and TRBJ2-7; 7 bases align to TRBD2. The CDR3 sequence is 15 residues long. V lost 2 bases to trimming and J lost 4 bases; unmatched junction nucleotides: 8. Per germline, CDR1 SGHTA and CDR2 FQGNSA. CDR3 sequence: CASSLSGGPKYEQYF. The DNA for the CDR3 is TGTGCCAGCAGCTTATCGGGGGGACCTAAGTACGAGCAGTACTTC.

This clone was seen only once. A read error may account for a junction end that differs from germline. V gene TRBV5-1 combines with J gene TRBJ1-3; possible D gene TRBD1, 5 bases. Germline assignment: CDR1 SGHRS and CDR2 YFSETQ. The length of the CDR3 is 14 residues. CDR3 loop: CASSGKGSENTIYF. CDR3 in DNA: TGCGCCAGCTCCGGGAAGGGGTCTGAAAACACCATATATTTT.

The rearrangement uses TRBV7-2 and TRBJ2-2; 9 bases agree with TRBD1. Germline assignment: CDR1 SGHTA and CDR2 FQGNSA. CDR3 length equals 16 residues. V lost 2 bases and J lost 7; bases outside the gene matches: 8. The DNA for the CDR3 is TGTGCCAGCAGCTTACGAACAGGGGGCAATTTCGGGGAGCTGTTTTTT. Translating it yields CASSLRTGGNFGELFF.

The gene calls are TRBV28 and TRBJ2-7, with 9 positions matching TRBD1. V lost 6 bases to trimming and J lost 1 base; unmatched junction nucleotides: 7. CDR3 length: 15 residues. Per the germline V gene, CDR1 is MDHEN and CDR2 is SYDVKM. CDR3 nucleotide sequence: TGTGCCAGCAGGTCCCAACAGGGGGCTTCCTACGAGCAGTACTTC. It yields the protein CASRSQQGASYEQYF.

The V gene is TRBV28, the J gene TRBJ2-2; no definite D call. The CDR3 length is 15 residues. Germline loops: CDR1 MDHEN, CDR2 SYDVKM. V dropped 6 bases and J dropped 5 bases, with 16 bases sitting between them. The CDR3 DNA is TGTGCCAGCAGCCGCGTCAAGGGAAGGACCGGGGAGCTGTTTTTT. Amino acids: CASSRVKGRTGELFF.

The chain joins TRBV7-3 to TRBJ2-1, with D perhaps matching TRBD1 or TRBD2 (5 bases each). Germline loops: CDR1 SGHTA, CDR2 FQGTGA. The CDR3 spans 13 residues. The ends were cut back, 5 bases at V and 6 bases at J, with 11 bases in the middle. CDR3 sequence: CASSPPGTNEQFF. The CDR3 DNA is TGTGCCAGCAGCCCCCCCGGGACCAATGAGCAGTTCTTC. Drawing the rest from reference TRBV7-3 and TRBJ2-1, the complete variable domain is GAGVSQTPSNKVTEKGKYVELRCDPISGHTALYWYRQSLGQGPEFLIYFQGTGAADDSGLPNDRFFAVRPEGSVSTLKIQRTERGDSAVYLCASSPPGTNEQFFGPGTRLTVL.

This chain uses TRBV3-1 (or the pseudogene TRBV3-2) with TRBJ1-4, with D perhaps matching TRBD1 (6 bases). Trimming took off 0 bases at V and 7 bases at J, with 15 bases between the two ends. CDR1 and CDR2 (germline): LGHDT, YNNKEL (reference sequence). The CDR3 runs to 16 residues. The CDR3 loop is CASSQDYGGKVEKLFF. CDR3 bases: TGTGCCAGCAGCCAAGATTACGGGGGCAAGGTTGAAAAACTGTTTTTT.

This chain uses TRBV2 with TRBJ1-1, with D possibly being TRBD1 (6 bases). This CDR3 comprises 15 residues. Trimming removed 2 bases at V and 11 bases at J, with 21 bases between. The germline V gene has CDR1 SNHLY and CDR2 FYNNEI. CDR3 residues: CASSEPVGGGMAAFF. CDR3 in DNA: TGTGCCAGCAGTGAACCGGTTGGGGGCGGAATGGCCGCTTTCTTT.

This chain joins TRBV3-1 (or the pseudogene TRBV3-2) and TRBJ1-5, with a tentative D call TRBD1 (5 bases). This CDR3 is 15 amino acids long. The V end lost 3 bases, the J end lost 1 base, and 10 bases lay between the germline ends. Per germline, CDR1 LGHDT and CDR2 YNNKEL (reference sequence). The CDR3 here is CASSHGADSNQPQHF. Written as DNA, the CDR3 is TGTGCCAGCAGCCACGGGGCGGACAGCAATCAGCCCCAGCATTTT.

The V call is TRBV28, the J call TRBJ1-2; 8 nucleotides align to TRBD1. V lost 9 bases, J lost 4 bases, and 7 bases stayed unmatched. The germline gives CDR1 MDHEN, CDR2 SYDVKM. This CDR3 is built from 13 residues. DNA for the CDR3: TGTGCCAGTCGATCGGGGACAGGCTATGGCTACACCTTC. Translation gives CASRSGTGYGYTF.

The CDR3 protein is CASGQGVGETQYF. The CDR3 DNA sequence: TGTGCCAGCGGACAGGGGGTGGGAGAGACCCAGTACTTC. V is TRBV2 and J is TRBJ2-5, with TRBD1 matching over 10 bases. Losses at the gene ends were 8 bases for V and 4 bases for J; bases not matched to a gene: 4. The CDR3 is 13 amino acids. Germline assignment: CDR1 SNHLY and CDR2 FYNNEI. Drawing the rest from reference TRBV2 and TRBJ2-5, the complete variable domain is EPEVTQTPSHQVTQMGQEVILRCVPISNHLYFYWYRQILGQKVEFLVSFYNNEISEKSEIFDDQFSVERPDGSNFTLKIRSTKLEDSAMYFCASGQGVGETQYFGPGTRLLVL.